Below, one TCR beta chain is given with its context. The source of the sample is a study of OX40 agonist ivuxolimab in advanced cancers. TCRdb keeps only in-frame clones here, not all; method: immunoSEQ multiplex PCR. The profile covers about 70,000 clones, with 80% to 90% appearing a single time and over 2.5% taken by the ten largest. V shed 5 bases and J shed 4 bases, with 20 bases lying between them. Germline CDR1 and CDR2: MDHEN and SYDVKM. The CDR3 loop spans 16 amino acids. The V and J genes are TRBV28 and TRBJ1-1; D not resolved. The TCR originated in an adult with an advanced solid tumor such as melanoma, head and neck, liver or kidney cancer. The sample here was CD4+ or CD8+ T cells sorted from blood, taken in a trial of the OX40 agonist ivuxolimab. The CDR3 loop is CASSPPRLHVGTEAFF. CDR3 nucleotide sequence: TGTGCCAGCAGTCCCCCCCGCTTACACGTAGGCACTGAAGCTTTCTTT.